The clone carrying this T cell receptor (beta chain) was seen at least ten times. The sample comes from a study of patients and donors after allogeneic stem cell transplantation. TCRdb called the RT-PCR reads again in MiXCR, with one record for every CDR3 protein. The sample includes about a million distinct CDR3 sequences, about 20% seen only once; the top ten take around 6%. V was clipped by 6 bases and J by 6 bases; unmatched bases: 1. The CDR3 contains 12 residues. The chain carries TRBV12-3 or TRBV12-4 and TRBJ2-1; 8 nucleotides align to TRBD2. The sequence came from a human donor who was either an allogeneic HSCT recipient or a stem cell or donor lymphocyte infusion donor (not recorded which). It is not recorded whose cells these are; they may come from a transplant donor. Specimen: blood, either unsorted or a sorted T cell fraction (not recorded which). CDR3 DNA: TGTGCCAGCAGCGGGGGGGCCAATGAGCAGTTCTTC. It codes for CASSGGANEQFF.